These 3 T cell receptor beta chains came from one sample sequenced in a study of patients and donors after allogeneic stem cell transplantation. TCRdb itself ran the RT-PCR reads through MiXCR, one entry per CDR3 protein. The data hold about 210,000 distinct CDR3 sequences, with 35% to 45% observed a single time. Sequenced material: blood, either unsorted or a sorted T cell fraction (not recorded which). Every receptor here comes from a human donor who was either an allogeneic HSCT recipient or a stem cell or donor lymphocyte infusion donor (not recorded which). It is not recorded whose cells these are; they may come from a transplant donor.

The chain has TRBV30 and TRBJ2-1; a weak D match, TRBD2 (6 bases). Germline lookup yields CDR1 GTSNPN and CDR2 SVGIG (reference sequence). The CDR3 totals 14 residues. Trimming removed 5 bases at V and 0 bases at J, with 11 bases between. DNA for the CDR3: TGTGCCTGGTCACGGGGGAGCTCCTACAATGAGCAGTTCTTC. This codes for CAWSRGSSYNEQFF.

The sample holds a few counts of this clonotype. A junction boundary mismatches the germline segment, possibly from a read error. The V and J genes are TRBV5-1 and TRBJ1-1; TRBD1 matches 7 bases. This CDR3 contains 13 residues. CDR1 is SGHRS and CDR2 is YFSETQ in the germline V gene. The CDR3 sequence is CASSLEGATEAFF. DNA of the CDR3: TGTGCCAGCAGCTTAGAGGGGGCCACTGAAGCTTTCTTT.

The V and J genes are TRBV5-1 and TRBJ2-7; 9 bases are a match to TRBD1. CDR1 and CDR2 (germline): SGHRS, YFSETQ. V lost 2 bases to trimming and J lost 5 bases; unmatched junction nucleotides: 5. The CDR3 has 14 amino acids. The CDR3 loop is CASSLDRGLDEQYF. The CDR3 DNA follows: TGCGCCAGCAGCTTAGACAGGGGGTTAGACGAGCAGTACTTC.